The clone carrying this TCR beta chain has more than one count but fewer than ten. No antigen is known for it. Trimming left V 2 bases short and J 1 base short, with 11 bases between. The CDR3 has 15 residues. The germline V gene encodes CDR1 MDHEN and CDR2 SYDVKM. This sample is part of a study of T cell repertoires in cytomegalovirus infection. Study context: Matching HLA type, along with CMV infection, was indicated by public TCR beta signatures. Study-wide points: Ex vivo, HLA-C-restricted CMV-specific TCR beta clonotypes prevailed over the rest of the response. The cumulative frequency of public TCR beta families identified carriers of CMV plus the relevant HLA.

TCRdb reanalysed the reads using MiXCR and keeps one entry per CDR3 protein. The sample yields around 740,000 distinct CDR3 sequences, 35% to 45% seen once. V gene TRBV28 combines with J gene TRBJ1-1; weak D call: TRBD1 (5 bases). Input material: PBMCs. The sequence came from a human donor in good health (CMV status not recorded). Some clones in this sample may be carry-over from other donors' samples. CDR3 protein: CASSLGARGNTEAFF. Here the CDR3 DNA reads TGTGCCAGCAGTTTAGGGGCTAGGGGGAACACTGAAGCTTTCTTT. The whole variable domain, filled in from reference TRBV28 and TRBJ1-1, reads DVKVTQSSRYLVKRTGEKVFLECVQDMDHENMFWYRQDPGLGLRLIYFSYDVKMKEKGDIPEGYSVSREKKERFSLILESASTNQTSMYLCASSLGARGNTEAFFGQGTRLTVV.